One sample yielded the 13 T cell receptor beta chains listed below, sequenced in a study of OX40 agonist ivuxolimab in advanced cancers. Only in-frame clones appear in the TCRdb table, and some are missing; sequencing was by immunoSEQ multiplex PCR. The top ten hold approximately 1% of the sample, which has approximately 130,000 clones, about nine tenths seen once. The sample in question was CD4+ or CD8+ T cells sorted from blood, obtained in a trial of the OX40 agonist ivuxolimab. The receptor set was obtained from an adult with an advanced solid tumor such as melanoma, head and neck, liver or kidney cancer.

The chain carries TRBV18 and TRBJ2-5, with a possible D match to TRBD2 (6 bases). Trimming took off 6 bases at V and 0 bases at J, with 11 bases between the two ends. Germline V gene data show CDR1 as KGHSH and CDR2 as LQKENI. CDR3 length equals 14 residues. The CDR3, as DNA: TGTGCCAGCTCCGGCGGGGCGGACCAAGAGACCCAGTACTTC. It codes for CASSGGADQETQYF.

The V gene is TRBV10-1, the J gene TRBJ2-3; 10 bases fit TRBD2. CDR1 is WNHNN, CDR2 SYGVQD, per germline (reference sequence). Trimming at V came to 4 bases and at J to 3 bases, leaving 7 bases not matched to a gene. This CDR3 is built from 16 residues. The CDR3 is CASSGEAGGQTDTQYF. For the CDR3, the DNA is TGCGCCAGCAGTGGGGAAGCGGGAGGGCAAACAGATACGCAGTATTTT.

The count of this clone is one. This sequence joins TRBV27 and TRBJ1-1, with D uncertain. The CDR3 sequence is 13 residues long. Germline loops: CDR1 MNHEY, CDR2 SMNVEV (reference sequence). V was cut by 4 bases and J by 4 bases, with 10 bases left in between. The CDR3 loop is CASSSTFSTEAFF. DNA of the CDR3: TGTGCCAGCAGTTCGACGTTTAGCACTGAAGCTTTCTTT.

V usage is TRBV5-6 and J usage is TRBJ2-6; D is perhaps TRBD1 or TRBD2 (6 bases each). This CDR3 has 13 residues. V lost 8 bases to trimming and J lost 2 bases, with 8 bases between them. From germline, CDR1 is SGHDT and CDR2 YYEEEE. The CDR3 nucleotides read TGTGCCAGTGGGGGGCCTGGGGCCAACGTCCTGACTTTC. It specifies CASGGPGANVLTF. Variable domain in full (rest from reference TRBV5-6 and TRBJ2-6): DAGVTQSPTHLIKTRGQQVTLRCSPKSGHDTVSWYQQALGQGPQFIFQYYEEEERQRGNFPDRFSGHQFPNYSSELNVNALLLGDSALYLCASGGPGANVLTFGAGSRLTVL.

The chain uses TRBV7-2 and TRBJ1-2; tentative D call: TRBD1 (5 bases). Trimming took off 5 bases at V and 5 bases at J, with 12 bases between the two ends. Per the germline V gene, CDR1 is SGHTA and CDR2 is FQGNSA. CDR3 length: 13 residues. CDR3 nucleotides: TGTGCCAGCAGCCTGGGACCCCGGTATGGCTACACCTTC. Amino acid sequence: CASSLGPRYGYTF.

In this sample, this clone turned up once. The chain carries TRBV7-9 and TRBJ2-7; D remains unclear. V was clipped by 5 bases and J by 1 base, with 9 bases between them. The CDR3 sequence is 13 residues long. Germline V gene sequence: CDR1 SEHNR, CDR2 FQNEAQ (reference sequence). The CDR3 nucleotides read TGTGCCAGCAGCCCCACACCTTCCTACGAGCAGTACTTC. It translates to CASSPTPSYEQYF.

The V and J genes are TRBV19 and TRBJ1-5; D unclear. This CDR3 comprises 14 residues. Germline CDR1 is LNHDA and CDR2 is SQIVND (reference sequence). The V end lost 3 bases, the J end lost 0 bases, and 6 bases lay between the germline ends. CDR3: CASSIVGSNQPQHF. The DNA of the CDR3 is TGTGCCAGTAGTATCGTCGGTAGCAATCAGCCCCAGCATTTT. The full variable domain, completed using reference TRBV19 and TRBJ1-5, is DGGITQSPKYLFRKEGQNVTLSCEQNLNHDAMYWYRQDPGQGLRLIYYSQIVNDFQKGDIAEGYSVSREKKESFPLTVTSAQKNPTAFYLCASSIVGSNQPQHFGDGTRLSIL.

This clone has just one count. The genes are TRBV6-1 and TRBJ1-4; 10 bases align to TRBD1. Per the germline V gene, CDR1 is MNHNS and CDR2 is SASEGT. The CDR3 runs 14 residues. Trimming took 7 bases from V and 7 from J; bases not matched to a gene: 6. The CDR3 nucleotides are TGTGCCAGCACGCCCGGGACAGGGGTTGAAAAACTGTTTTTT. Protein sequence: CASTPGTGVEKLFF.

The rearrangement links TRBV18 to TRBJ2-2, with 10 positions matching TRBD2. CDR3 size: 17 residues. CDR1 and CDR2 (germline): KGHSH, LQKENI. Germline trimming cut 0 bases from V and 4 bases from J; bases unmatched to any gene: 5. The CDR3 nucleotides read TGTGCCAGCTCACCACCAACGGCTAGCGGGAGCACCGGGGAGCTGTTTTTT. It is translated as CASSPPTASGSTGELFF.

The chain is built from TRBV28 and TRBJ1-2, with 8 bases aligning to TRBD1. V shed 8 bases, J shed 2 bases, and the junction held 4 bases outside the gene matches. The CDR3 extends over 13 amino acids. Germline V gives CDR1 MDHEN, CDR2 SYDVKM. CDR3 in DNA: TGTGCCAGCGAGCCAGGGGGCAACTATGGCTACACCTTC. Translation gives CASEPGGNYGYTF.

The gene calls are TRBV6-5 and TRBJ2-1, with 8 bases fitting TRBD2. This CDR3 has 15 amino acids. J lost 5 bases, V lost 6 bases, and 9 bases had no gene match. Germline values: CDR1 MNHEY, CDR2 SVGAGI. CDR3 bases: TGTGCCAGCAGACCCTCGGCGGGAGGCAACAATGAGCAGTTCTTC. Translated, it gives CASRPSAGGNNEQFF.

The chain combines TRBV6-6 with TRBJ2-7; TRBD2 matches 10 bases. Germline assignment: CDR1 MNHNY and CDR2 SVGAGI (reference sequence). CDR3 length equals 14 residues. The trim removed 4 bases at V and 7 bases at J, leaving 7 bases unmatched. The CDR3 loop is CASSSGTSAEEQYF. The CDR3 DNA reads as TGTGCCAGCAGTTCCGGGACTAGCGCGGAAGAGCAGTACTTC.

The rearrangement uses TRBV28 and TRBJ1-1, with 8 bases identical to TRBD1. Germline V gene data show CDR1 as MDHEN and CDR2 as SYDVKM. V was clipped by 6 bases and J by 0 bases; unmatched bases: 9. This CDR3 contains 16 residues. CDR3 amino acids: CASSPGGAWVNTEAFF. CDR3 DNA: TGTGCCAGCAGCCCAGGGGGCGCTTGGGTGAACACTGAAGCTTTCTTT.